Below are 10 T cell receptor beta chains sequenced from a single sample in a study of CD8 T cells in Susac syndrome. Random hexamers were used to reverse transcribe an amount of about 0.45 to 1 ug RNA. One entry per CDR3 protein, called by TCRdb with MiXCR from the immunoSEQ multiplex PCR reads. The sample records about 120,000 distinct CDR3 sequences, roughly 94% being singletons. Sequencing was performed on CD8+ T cells from PBMCs. Receptors were obtained from a human donor with Susac syndrome.

The chain couples TRBV29-1 to TRBJ2-2, with 8 bases that match TRBD1. Germline V gene sequence: CDR1 SQVTM, CDR2 ANQGSEA. V lost 7 bases to trimming and J lost 4 bases; unmatched junction nucleotides: 2. This CDR3 region has 12 residues. CDR3 sequence: CSGQGSTGELFF. In DNA, the CDR3 is TGCAGCGGACAGGGGAGCACCGGGGAGCTGTTTTTT.

V gene TRBV7-2 combines with J gene TRBJ2-4; D is tentatively TRBD1 or TRBD2 (6 bases each). Trimming stripped 5 bases from V and 8 bases from J, with 16 bases between. Germline assignment: CDR1 SGHTA and CDR2 FQGNSA. The CDR3 contains 14 residues. The DNA of the CDR3 is TGTGCCAGCAGCCAAGGGGGGATGCTGGACATTCAGTACTTC. Translated, it gives CASSQGGMLDIQYF.

The chain has TRBV19 and TRBJ2-1; D not resolved. This CDR3 is 14 amino acids long. V lost 7 bases and J lost 0, with 10 bases in between. Germline V lookup: CDR1 LNHDA, CDR2 SQIVND (reference sequence). In nucleotides, the CDR3 is TGTGCCAGTAATCCAGCGAGCTCCTACAATGAGCAGTTCTTC. Protein: CASNPASSYNEQFF. The variable domain in full, with the rest retrieved from reference TRBV19 and TRBJ2-1, is DGGITQSPKYLFRKEGQNVTLSCEQNLNHDAMYWYRQDPGQGLRLIYYSQIVNDFQKGDIAEGYSVSREKKESFPLTVTSAQKNPTAFYLCASNPASSYNEQFFGPGTRLTVL.

Only a few counts were recorded for this clonotype. This chain links TRBV4-1 with TRBJ2-1; 7 bases match TRBD1. Trimming at V came to 0 bases and at J to 5 bases, leaving 4 bases not matched to a gene. The germline gives CDR1 MGHRA, CDR2 YSYEKL. The CDR3 sequence is 15 residues long. CDR3 bases: TGCGCCAGCAGCCAAGATCACAGGGGCCACAATGAGCAGTTCTTC. Its protein is CASSQDHRGHNEQFF.

V usage is TRBV11-2 and J usage is TRBJ2-7; D could derive from TRBD1 or TRBD2 (5 bases each). V was pared by 5 bases and J by 3 bases, with 11 bases between. The CDR3 extends over 13 amino acids. From germline, CDR1 is SGHAT and CDR2 FQNNGV. CDR3: CASSIGTRYEQYF. As DNA, the CDR3 is TGTGCCAGCAGCATTGGGACCCGCTACGAGCAGTACTTC.

The rearrangement joins TRBV3-1 to TRBJ1-2, with TRBD1 matching 8 bases. V lost 4 bases to trimming and J lost 7 bases; unmatched junction nucleotides: 8. The CDR3 covers 14 residues. The V gene's germline CDR1 is LGHDT and CDR2 YNNKEL (reference sequence). DNA for the CDR3: TGTGCCAGCAGCCCTAAGACAGGGGTCGCTGGCTACACCTTC. Translating it yields CASSPKTGVAGYTF.

The chain is built from TRBV29-1 and TRBJ2-7; D is ambiguous. V gave up 0 bases and J gave up 2 bases, with 8 bases separating them. This CDR3 has 13 amino acids. Germline V lookup: CDR1 SQVTM, CDR2 ANQGSEA. The CDR3 here is CSVEDQQTYEQYF. The CDR3 DNA reads as TGCAGCGTTGAAGATCAGCAGACCTACGAGCAGTACTTC.

The chain employs TRBV11-1 and TRBJ1-5; no firm D call. This CDR3 is 13 amino acids long. CDR1 and CDR2 from the germline V gene are SGHAT and FQDESV (reference sequence). Trimming took 2 bases from V and 6 from J, leaving 8 bases between them. CDR3 loop: CASSLSSLQPQHF. The CDR3 DNA reads as TGTGCCAGCAGCTTATCCTCCCTTCAGCCCCAGCATTTT. The full variable domain, with the rest looked up from reference TRBV11-1 and TRBJ1-5, is EAEVAQSPRYKITEKSQAVAFWCDPISGHATLYWYRQILGQGPELLVQFQDESVVDDSQLPKDRFSAERLKGVDSTLKIQPAELGDSAMYLCASSLSSLQPQHFGDGTRLSIL.

This chain links TRBV4-3 with TRBJ2-7, with D possibly being TRBD1 (6 bases). CDR1 and CDR2 (germline): LGHNA, YSLEER. V was trimmed by 0 bases and J by 6 bases, leaving 9 bases between them. The CDR3 consists of 13 residues. CDR3 coding DNA: TGCGCCAGCAGCCAAGATCAAGGGGGCGAGCAGTACTTC. Amino acids: CASSQDQGGEQYF.

This chain joins TRBV25-1 and TRBJ2-2; the match to TRBD1 covers 7 bases. J was trimmed by 3 bases and V by 7 bases; bases with no gene match: 5. Germline V lookup: CDR1 MGHDK, CDR2 SYGVNS. The CDR3 has 14 residues. CDR3 loop: CASKDRADTGELFF. DNA for the CDR3: TGTGCCAGCAAAGACAGGGCGGACACCGGGGAGCTGTTTTTT.